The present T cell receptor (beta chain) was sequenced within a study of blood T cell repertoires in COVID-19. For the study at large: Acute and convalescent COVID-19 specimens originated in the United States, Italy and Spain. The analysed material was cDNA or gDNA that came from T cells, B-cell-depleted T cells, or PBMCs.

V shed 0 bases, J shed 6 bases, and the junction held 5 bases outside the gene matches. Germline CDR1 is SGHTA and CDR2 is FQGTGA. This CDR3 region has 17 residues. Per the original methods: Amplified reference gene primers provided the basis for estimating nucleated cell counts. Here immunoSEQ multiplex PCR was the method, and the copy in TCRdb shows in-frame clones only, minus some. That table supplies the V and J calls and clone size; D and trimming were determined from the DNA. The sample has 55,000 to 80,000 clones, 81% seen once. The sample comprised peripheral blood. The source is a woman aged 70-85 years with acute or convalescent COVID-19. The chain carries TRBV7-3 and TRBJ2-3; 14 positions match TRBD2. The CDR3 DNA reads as TGTGCCAGCAGCTTAACGGGACTAGCGGGAGAGGGGGATACGCAGTATTTT. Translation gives CASSLTGLAGEGDTQYF.